The 31 T cell receptor beta chains presented below share a single source sample, sequenced in a study of blood T cell repertoires in COVID-19. The table came from immunoSEQ multiplex PCR; TCRdb's copy has only in-frame clones and leaves some out. The repertoire holds more than 90,000 clones, with 85% to 95% as singletons. Sequenced: peripheral blood. These receptors originate from a man in his forties or fifties with active COVID-19.

This rearrangement joins TRBV7-3 to TRBJ2-3; D might be TRBD2 (5 bases). The length of the CDR3 is 15 residues. Trimming shortened V by 5 bases and J by 5 bases, and 17 bases separated the two germline ends. Germline V gene sequence: CDR1 SGHTA, CDR2 FQGTGA. CDR3 region: CASSISGGMGDTQYF. As DNA, the CDR3 is TGTGCCAGCAGCATTTCTGGAGGAATGGGAGATACGCAGTATTTT.

This chain joins TRBV29-1 and TRBJ1-3; D not resolved. Trimming removed 7 bases from V and 0 bases from J, with 10 bases in between. In germline, CDR1 is SQVTM, CDR2 ANQGSEA. CDR3 length: 13 amino acids. The CDR3 region has the DNA TGCAGCGGGGGTCCGAGCTCTGGAAACACCATATATTTT. Its protein is CSGGPSSGNTIYF.

V gene TRBV5-1 combines with J gene TRBJ2-7; D is perhaps TRBD2 (5 bases). The length of the CDR3 is 16 residues. Germline V gene data show CDR1 as SGHRS and CDR2 as YFSETQ. The V end lost 0 bases, the J end lost 3 bases, and 16 bases lay between the germline ends. The CDR3 sequence is CASSLEAHSSGYEQYF. CDR3 DNA sequence: TGCGCCAGCAGCTTGGAAGCGCACTCGAGCGGCTACGAGCAGTACTTC.

The CDR3 DNA reads as TGTGCCAGCAAAGCCTACAGAACGGGAACGAAACAAGAGACCCAGTACTTC. Translation: CASKAYRTGTKQETQYF. This chain links TRBV6-4 with TRBJ2-5; possibly TRBD2 for D (5 bases). CDR1 and CDR2 (germline): MRHNA, SNTAGT. CDR3 length: 17 residues. V lost 7 bases, J lost 2 bases, and 23 bases lay in between.

The chain carries TRBV18 and TRBJ2-7, with D perhaps matching TRBD2 (5 bases). The CDR3 totals 13 residues. Per the germline V gene, CDR1 is KGHSH and CDR2 is LQKENI. V lost 4 bases to trimming and J lost 0 bases, with 7 bases between them. The CDR3 here is CASSRESSYEQYF. CDR3 in DNA: TGTGCCAGCTCACGGGAGAGCTCCTACGAGCAGTACTTC.

This chain joins TRBV29-1 and TRBJ1-1; TRBD1 matches at 9 bases. The CDR3 is 14 residues long. J lost 5 bases, V lost 0 bases, and 4 bases had no gene match. The germline V gene encodes CDR1 SQVTM and CDR2 ANQGSEA. CDR3 region: CSVEDTGGRTEAFF. Written as DNA, the CDR3 is TGCAGCGTTGAAGACACAGGGGGCCGGACTGAAGCTTTCTTT.

This chain joins TRBV10-3 and TRBJ2-7; 7 bases are shared with TRBD2. Germline CDR1 and CDR2: ENHRY and SYGVKD. CDR3 size: 14 residues. With V trimmed by 11 bases and J by 2 bases, 12 bases remained unmatched. The CDR3 nucleotides are TGTGCCTGCCGGGCGGGAGAAGCAACCTACGAGCAGTACTTC. Residues: CACRAGEATYEQYF.

This clone was seen only a few times. The chain has TRBV11-3 and TRBJ2-1; 14 nucleotides match TRBD2. This CDR3 has 14 amino acids. The trim removed 6 bases at V and 8 bases at J, leaving 3 bases unmatched. The germline V gene encodes CDR1 SGHNT and CDR2 YENEEA. CDR3 in amino acids: CASSLGLAGDEQFF. In DNA form, the CDR3 reads TGTGCCAGCAGTCTGGGACTAGCGGGAGATGAGCAGTTCTTC. The whole variable domain, filled in from reference TRBV11-3 and TRBJ2-1, reads EAGVVQSPRYKIIEKKQPVAFWCNPISGHNTLYWYLQNLGQGPELLIRYENEEAVDDSQLPKDRFSAERLKGVDSTLKIQPAELGDSAVYLCASSLGLAGDEQFFGPGTRLTVL.

The chain employs TRBV27 and TRBJ2-7, with 10 nucleotides matching TRBD1. The CDR3 is 17 amino acids. Trimming took 0 bases from V and 1 from J; bases not matched to a gene: 6. Germline V gene sequence: CDR1 MNHEY, CDR2 SMNVEV (reference sequence). CDR3 sequence: CASSLSRGTGVSYEQYF. The CDR3 DNA reads TGTGCCAGCAGTTTATCGCGCGGGACAGGGGTATCCTACGAGCAGTACTTC.

The chain joins TRBV28 to TRBJ1-6; unclear D gene. The CDR3 has 16 residues. Trimming removed 5 bases at V and 6 bases at J, with 17 bases between. CDR1 and CDR2 (germline): MDHEN, SYDVKM. As DNA, the CDR3 is TGTGCCAGCAGTCCGCCGGGAGTTAGCGGTAATTCACCCCTCCACTTT. Residues: CASSPPGVSGNSPLHF.

This chain joins TRBV25-1 and TRBJ1-1, with TRBD1 matching 9 bases. V trimming: 3 bases; J trimming: 5 bases; junction bases outside the gene matches: 7. CDR3 length equals 15 residues. Germline V gene sequence: CDR1 MGHDK, CDR2 SYGVNS. Here the CDR3 reads CASSETGTGSTEAFF. CDR3 DNA sequence: TGTGCCAGCAGTGAGACCGGGACAGGGTCTACTGAAGCTTTCTTT.

The chain employs TRBV9 and TRBJ1-3; a possible D gene is TRBD1 (5 bases). There are 14 residues in the CDR3. Trimming stripped 2 bases from V and 7 bases from J, with 13 bases between. Germline V CDR1 and CDR2: SGDLS, YYNGEE. This CDR3 is CASSVGGVSNTIYF. The CDR3 bases are TGTGCCAGCAGCGTGGGGGGAGTCAGTAACACCATATATTTT.

The V and J genes are TRBV25-1 and TRBJ2-1; TRBD2 matches at 10 bases. This CDR3 comprises 16 residues. The germline V gene has CDR1 MGHDK and CDR2 SYGVNS. The trim removed 7 bases at V and 7 bases at J, leaving 13 bases unmatched. CDR3 nucleotide sequence: TGTGCCAGCACCCCCCCCCTAGCGGGAGATCGGAATGAGCAGTTCTTC. Protein sequence: CASTPPLAGDRNEQFF.

The CDR3 sequence is CASSFEGDQPQHF. The CDR3 DNA is TGTGCCAGCAGCTTTGAAGGGGATCAGCCCCAGCATTTT. This chain links TRBV7-9 with TRBJ1-5, with a weak D call TRBD1 (5 bases). The CDR3 runs to 13 residues. Germline loops: CDR1 SEHNR, CDR2 FQNEAQ (reference sequence). Trimming removed 3 bases at V and 5 bases at J, with 8 bases between. Looking up the rest from reference TRBV7-9 and TRBJ1-5 gives the full variable domain: DTGVSQNPRHKITKRGQNVTFRCDPISEHNRLYWYRQTLGQGPEFLTYFQNEAQLEKSRLLSDRFSAERPKGSFSTLEIQRTEQGDSAMYLCASSFEGDQPQHFGDGTRLSIL.

This chain uses TRBV5-1 with TRBJ1-1, with D hard to call. V was shortened by 0 bases and J by 1 base, with 13 bases between the two germline ends. Germline V gene sequence: CDR1 SGHRS, CDR2 YFSETQ. The CDR3 spans 16 residues. The CDR3 sequence: CASSLAGRGGNTEAFF. The CDR3 DNA reads TGCGCCAGCAGCTTGGCCGGCCGAGGAGGGAACACTGAAGCTTTCTTT.

This clone has only one observation. V gene TRBV29-1 combines with J gene TRBJ2-1; 7 positions agree with TRBD2. Per germline, CDR1 SQVTM and CDR2 ANQGSEA. The V gene end was trimmed by 6 bases and the J gene end by 7 bases; junction bases not matched to a gene: 6. The CDR3 contains 12 residues. The CDR3 nucleotides are TGCAGCGTCGGACTAGTCCCGAATGAGCAGTTCTTC. Translating gives CSVGLVPNEQFF.

CDR3 sequence: CASSATPGQLGNTIYF. CDR3 DNA: TGTGCCAGCAGTGCGACCCCGGGACAGCTTGGAAACACCATATATTTT. The chain carries TRBV2 and TRBJ1-3; 7 bases are shared with TRBD1. CDR3 length equals 16 residues. The ends lost 4 bases at V and 3 bases at J; junction bases unmatched: 9. The germline gives CDR1 SNHLY, CDR2 FYNNEI.

V and J are TRBV7-8 and TRBJ1-1; D may be TRBD1 (5 bases). This CDR3 region has 12 residues. The germline V and J ends were trimmed by 5 bases and 11 bases, with 15 bases remaining between them. Germline CDR1 SGHVS, CDR2 FQNEAQ. CDR3 nucleotides: TGTGCCAGCAGCCCCGCCGAGGGGAGGGCTTTCTTT. Translation gives CASSPAEGRAFF.

This chain joins TRBV2 and TRBJ2-1; 9 bases are shared with TRBD1. With 5 bases clipped from V and 7 bases from J, the junction kept 12 bases outside the gene matches. Germline-derived CDR1 and CDR2 are SNHLY and FYNNEI. The CDR3 consists of 16 residues. Written as DNA, the CDR3 is TGTGCCAGCAGTTTATACGCCGGGACAGGGAGGAATGAGCAGTTCTTC. It is translated as CASSLYAGTGRNEQFF.

The rearrangement uses TRBV6-5 and TRBJ2-1, with 7 positions matching TRBD2. The junction had 3 bases not matched to a gene; V was cut back by 2 bases and J by 5 bases. This CDR3 contains 14 residues. CDR1 and CDR2 from the germline V gene are MNHEY and SVGAGI. The CDR3 region has the DNA TGTGCCAGCAGTTACCGGCGGGAGCACAATGAGCAGTTCTTC. Protein product: CASSYRREHNEQFF.

The chain is built from TRBV30 and TRBJ2-3; 8 bases are shared with TRBD2. The CDR3 length is 15 residues. CDR1 is GTSNPN, CDR2 SVGIG, per germline (reference sequence). V was pared by 2 bases and J by 6 bases, with 10 bases of the junction left unmatched. CDR3 bases: TGTGCCTGGAGTCGGACTAGCACTTTTGGGGATACGCAGTATTTT. Translating it yields CAWSRTSTFGDTQYF.

This rearrangement joins TRBV4-1 to TRBJ1-1; the D gene is possibly TRBD1 (6 bases). The germline V gene encodes CDR1 MGHRA and CDR2 YSYEKL. V lost 4 bases to trimming and J lost 4 bases, with 10 bases between them. This CDR3 comprises 13 residues. The CDR3 nucleotides are TGCGCCAGCAGCCGACAGGTAACCACTGAAGCTTTCTTT. This translates into CASSRQVTTEAFF.

The CDR3 nucleotides are TGTGCCAGCACAAAGGACAGGGCGGGAGATACGCAGTATTTT. It is translated as CASTKDRAGDTQYF. The rearrangement uses TRBV7-9 and TRBJ2-3, with TRBD1 matching over 8 bases. The CDR3 has 14 residues. Germline CDR1 SEHNR, CDR2 FQNEAQ (reference sequence). Trimming removed 7 bases from V and 5 bases from J; junction bases left unmatched: 8.

This chain joins TRBV5-6 and TRBJ1-5; 7 bases align to TRBD1. CDR3 length equals 18 residues. With V trimmed by 1 base and J by 3 bases, 13 bases remained unmatched. Germline CDR1 reads SGHDT; CDR2 reads YYEEEE. This chain's CDR3 is CASSLSGRGQNSNQPQHF. CDR3 coding DNA: TGTGCCAGCAGCTTGTCGGGGCGGGGACAGAACTCCAATCAGCCCCAGCATTTT.

The chain links TRBV18 to TRBJ2-4; D call uncertain. The ends were cut back, 0 bases at V and 0 bases at J, with 12 bases in the middle. Germline V gives CDR1 KGHSH, CDR2 LQKENI. This CDR3 region has 17 residues. CDR3 sequence (DNA): TGTGCCAGCTCACCACCGTGGGCAGCCCTAGCCAAAAACATTCAGTACTTC. Translation: CASSPPWAALAKNIQYF.

V and J are TRBV5-1 and TRBJ1-2; D perhaps matches TRBD1 (5 bases). Germline CDR1 SGHRS, CDR2 YFSETQ. The CDR3 runs 16 residues. Between the trimmed V and J ends, which lost 6 bases and 0 bases, there was a span of 18 bases. This chain's CDR3 is CASTNAPTASNYGYTF. CDR3 sequence (DNA): TGCGCCAGCACCAACGCCCCGACAGCTTCTAACTATGGCTACACCTTC.

This clone was seen only a few times. This rearrangement joins TRBV2 to TRBJ1-5; maybe TRBD1 (6 bases). Germline V gives CDR1 SNHLY, CDR2 FYNNEI. The V end was cut by 5 bases, the J end by 4 bases, with 9 bases between. The CDR3 consists of 13 residues. CDR3 in DNA: TGTGCCAGCAGTCAGGGGTATAATCAGCCCCAGCATTTT. It specifies CASSQGYNQPQHF. Full variable domain (rest looked up from reference TRBV2 and TRBJ1-5): EPEVTQTPSHQVTQMGQEVILRCVPISNHLYFYWYRQILGQKVEFLVSFYNNEISEKSEIFDDQFSVERPDGSNFTLKIRSTKLEDSAMYFCASSQGYNQPQHFGDGTRLSIL.

This clone showed up just once. This chain joins TRBV9 and TRBJ2-3; 9 bases agree with TRBD2. Per germline, CDR1 SGDLS and CDR2 YYNGEE. Losses at the gene ends were 2 bases for V and 2 bases for J; bases not matched to a gene: 6. This CDR3 spans 16 amino acids. The CDR3 here is CASSVSRTSVTDTQYF. In nucleotides, the CDR3 is TGTGCCAGCAGCGTTTCTAGGACTAGCGTCACAGATACGCAGTATTTT.

The chain links TRBV7-9 to TRBJ2-7; TRBD1 agrees at 9 bases. This CDR3 is built from 14 residues. The V and J ends lost 1 base and 8 bases, in that order; junction bases with no gene match: 6. CDR1 is SEHNR and CDR2 is FQNEAQ in the germline V gene (reference sequence). The CDR3 spells CASSLEGTGTQQYF. For the CDR3, the DNA is TGTGCCAGCAGCTTAGAAGGGACAGGGACGCAGCAGTACTTC.

The rearrangement links TRBV18 to TRBJ1-2; 8 bases map to TRBD1. Germline CDR1 reads KGHSH; CDR2 reads LQKENI. After removal of 5 bases from V and 6 bases from J, the junction contained 5 bases not matched to a gene. This CDR3 is 13 amino acids long. DNA for the CDR3: TGTGCCAGCTCATTAGGACAGGGAGATGGCTACACCTTC. Protein sequence: CASSLGQGDGYTF. The full variable domain, rest sourced from reference TRBV18 and TRBJ1-2, is NAGVMQNPRHLVRRRGQEARLRCSPMKGHSHVYWYRQLPEEGLKFMVYLQKENIIDESGMPKERFSAEFPKEGPSILRIQQVVRGDSAAYFCASSLGQGDGYTFGSGTRLTVV.

Concerning this clone itself: Germline and junction disagree at one end, which may indicate a read error. This chain joins TRBV27 and TRBJ2-2, with 10 bases lining up with TRBD1. The CDR3 spans 17 residues. CDR1 is MNHEY, CDR2 SMNVEV, per germline (reference sequence). The CDR3 loop reads CASSLSPGTGEIGELFF. The CDR3, as DNA: TGTGCCAGCAGTCTATCCCCTGGGACAGGGGAGATCGGGGAGCTGTTTTTT.